This is a list of T cell receptor beta chains from one sample in a study of blood T cell repertoires in COVID-19. Sequencing was performed with immunoSEQ multiplex PCR; in TCRdb, only in-frame clones are kept and a portion is missing. The table records around 260,000 clones, 75% to 90% of them present only once. The sequencing input was peripheral blood. The receptors were sampled from a woman aged 25-40 years with active or convalescent COVID-19. Each CDR3 is given with its conserved first and last residue. D genes are given only for firm matches. Size is stated for part of the rows, as once, few or many counts, or as a class when the clone is expanded.

. | . | TRBJ2-5 | TRBV20-1 | TGCAGTGCTAGAGTCGGGGAGACCCAGTACTTC | CSARVGETQYF
once | TRBD1 | TRBJ1-1 | TRBV9 | TGTGCCAGCAGCGTGGAGACAGGGCCGAACACTGAAGCTTTCTTT | CASSVETGPNTEAFF
once | . | TRBJ2-5 | TRBV19 | TGTGCCAGTAGGGGCGGGGCCTACGGGGGGACCCAGTACTTC | CASRGGAYGGTQYF
. | . | TRBJ1-6 | TRBV3-1/TRBV3-2 | TGTGCCAGCAGCCAATATCAGATCTCCTATAATTCACCCCTCCACTTT | CASSQYQISYNSPLHF
once | . | TRBJ1-5 | TRBV7-2 | TGTGCCAGCAGCCCATCCCGGGGTGGCAATCAGCCCCAGCATTTT | CASSPSRGGNQPQHF
. | . | TRBJ2-7 | TRBV19 | TGTGCCAGTAGTATAGATCCCAGGGTAAGGGCCGAGCAGTACTTC | CASSIDPRVRAEQYF
. | . | TRBJ1-1 | TRBV6-2/TRBV6-3 | TGTGCCAGCAGTTATTACGAGACTGAAGCTTTCTTT | CASSYYETEAFF
. | TRBD1 | TRBJ1-4 | TRBV28 | TGTGCCAGCAGCCAATCCGGGACAGGATGGAATGAAAAACTGTTTTTT | CASSQSGTGWNEKLFF
. | TRBD1 | TRBJ2-1 | TRBV4-3 | TGCGCCAGCAGCCAAGATAGACAGGGGGCGAAGGAGCAGTTCTTC | CASSQDRQGAKEQFF
. | . | TRBJ1-3 | TRBV30 | TGTGCCTGGAGTCCCCAAAGCTCAAACACCATATATTTT | CAWSPQSSNTIYF